This record covers a single T cell receptor (beta chain). Its cognate antigen is unknown. CDR1 is MNHEY, CDR2 SVGAGI, per germline. The CDR3 has 12 residues. UMI-tagged TRB cDNA libraries were built via 5' RACE. Following a re-call of the 5' RACE reads, TCRdb has one entry per CDR3 protein and lacks DNA. The ten top clones account for 0.8% to 0.85%, within a sample of nearly 90,000 distinct CDR3 sequences. This sample stems from a study of CXCR3-negative and CXCR3-positive naive CD8 T cells. General observations from the study: In CXCR3-positive naive cells, the TRB CDR3s were more hydrophobic than in CXCR3-negative naive cells. From TRB CDR3 properties, TCR strength was inferred; surface CD5 did not differ between naive subsets.

Naive CD8+ T cells showed CD45RO-CCR7+CD27+CD95-. The chain combines TRBV6-5 with TRBJ2-1. The receptor was derived from a human donor in good health. Some clones in this sample may be carry-over from other donors' samples. Sequencing input: naive CXCR3+ CD8+ T cells from blood. Subset here: CD45RO-CCR7+CD27+CD95- naive CD8+ T cells expressing CXCR3 (TNR3+). CDR3 residues: CASSYDADKQFF.